A selection of T cell receptor beta chains follows, all from one sample in a study of blood T cell repertoires in COVID-19. Sequencing used immunoSEQ multiplex PCR; TCRdb keeps in-frame clones, though not all of them. The repertoire holds about 38,000 clones, with roughly 70% as singletons. The source material was peripheral blood. The receptors come from a man between 65 and 85 years old with COVID-19, enrolled during active disease. CDR3s include the opening cysteine and the closing phenylalanine or tryptophan. Fields, in order: clone size, D gene, J gene, V gene, CDR3 protein, CDR3 DNA. The D gene is left open where the match is weak. For some rows the clone size is stated as once, few or many, or as a class when expanded; others skip it.

clone size: .
D gene: .
J gene: TRBJ2-7
V gene: TRBV9
CDR3 protein: CASSVGAGDYGSYEQYF
CDR3 DNA: TGTGCCAGCAGCGTAGGGGCAGGGGATTATGGATCCTACGAGCAGTACTTC

clone size: .
D gene: .
J gene: TRBJ2-7
V gene: TRBV7-6
CDR3 protein: CASSGGGGRVDDEQYF
CDR3 DNA: TGTGCCAGCAGCGGAGGCGGGGGCAGGGTTGACGACGAGCAGTACTTC

clone size: .
D gene: .
J gene: TRBJ1-1
V gene: TRBV12-5
CDR3 protein: CASGLGTVNTEAFF
CDR3 DNA: TGTGCTAGTGGTTTGGGGACTGTGAACACTGAAGCTTTCTTT

clone size: few
D gene: .
J gene: TRBJ1-5
V gene: TRBV9
CDR3 protein: CASSAGTGHKPQHF
CDR3 DNA: TGTGCCAGCAGCGCCGGGACGGGACATAAGCCCCAGCATTTT

clone size: .
D gene: TRBD1
J gene: TRBJ2-7
V gene: TRBV19
CDR3 protein: CASSIDRGGEQYF
CDR3 DNA: TGTGCCAGTAGTATCGACAGGGGTGGGGAGCAGTACTTC

clone size: .
D gene: TRBD1
J gene: TRBJ2-7
V gene: TRBV6-5
CDR3 protein: CASRADRGLGEQYF
CDR3 DNA: TGTGCCAGCAGGGCCGACAGGGGTTTGGGGGAGCAGTACTTC

clone size: few
D gene: .
J gene: TRBJ2-7
V gene: TRBV29-1
CDR3 protein: CSVRGVSYEQYF
CDR3 DNA: TGCAGCGTCAGGGGGGTTTCCTACGAGCAGTACTTC

clone size: few
D gene: TRBD2
J gene: TRBJ2-7
V gene: TRBV3-1/TRBV3-2
CDR3 protein: CASSPTSGRRYEQYF
CDR3 DNA: TGTGCCAGCAGCCCTACTAGCGGGAGGCGCTACGAGCAGTACTTC

clone size: .
D gene: TRBD1
J gene: TRBJ2-7
V gene: TRBV11-2
CDR3 protein: CASSRGQGYEQYF
CDR3 DNA: TGTGCCAGCAGCCGGGGACAGGGGTACGAGCAGTACTTC

clone size: .
D gene: .
J gene: TRBJ2-7
V gene: TRBV9
CDR3 protein: CASSVVASSYEQYF
CDR3 DNA: TGTGCCAGCAGCGTAGTAGCGAGCTCCTACGAGCAGTACTTC

clone size: few
D gene: .
J gene: TRBJ2-2
V gene: TRBV7-7
CDR3 protein: CASSLVAGREAGELFF
CDR3 DNA: TGTGCTAGCAGCTTAGTGGCGGGAAGGGAGGCCGGGGAGCTGTTTTTT

clone size: .
D gene: .
J gene: TRBJ1-2
V gene: TRBV6-5
CDR3 protein: CASSRGVQYGYTF
CDR3 DNA: TGTGCCAGCAGTCGCGGGGTTCAATATGGCTACACCTTC

clone size: .
D gene: TRBD2
J gene: TRBJ2-3
V gene: TRBV6-4
CDR3 protein: CASSEAGGGTDTQYF
CDR3 DNA: TGTGCCAGCAGTGAGGCGGGGGGAGGCACAGATACGCAGTATTTT

clone size: .
D gene: TRBD1
J gene: TRBJ1-6
V gene: TRBV18
CDR3 protein: CASSPNRGKNSPLHF
CDR3 DNA: TGTGCCAGCTCCCCTAACAGGGGGAAGAATTCACCCCTCCACTTT

clone size: once
D gene: .
J gene: TRBJ1-2
V gene: TRBV12-3/TRBV12-4
CDR3 protein: CASSFGPGEGYTF
CDR3 DNA: TGTGCCAGCAGTTTCGGACCGGGGGAAGGCTACACCTTC

clone size: .
D gene: .
J gene: TRBJ1-3
V gene: TRBV6-5
CDR3 protein: CASSSVTARSGNTIYF
CDR3 DNA: TGTGCCAGCAGTTCTGTGACAGCCCGCTCTGGAAACACCATATATTTT